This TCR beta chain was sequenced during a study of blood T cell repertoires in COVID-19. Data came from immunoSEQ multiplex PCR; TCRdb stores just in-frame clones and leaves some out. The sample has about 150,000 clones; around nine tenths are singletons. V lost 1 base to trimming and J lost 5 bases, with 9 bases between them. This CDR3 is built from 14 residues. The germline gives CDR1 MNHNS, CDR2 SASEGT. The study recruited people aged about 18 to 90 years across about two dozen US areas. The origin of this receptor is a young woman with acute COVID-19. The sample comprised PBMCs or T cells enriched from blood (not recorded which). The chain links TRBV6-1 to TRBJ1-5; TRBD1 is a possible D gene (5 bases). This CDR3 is CASSEVRRDQPQHF. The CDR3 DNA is TGTGCCAGCAGTGAAGTTCGCAGGGATCAGCCCCAGCATTTT.